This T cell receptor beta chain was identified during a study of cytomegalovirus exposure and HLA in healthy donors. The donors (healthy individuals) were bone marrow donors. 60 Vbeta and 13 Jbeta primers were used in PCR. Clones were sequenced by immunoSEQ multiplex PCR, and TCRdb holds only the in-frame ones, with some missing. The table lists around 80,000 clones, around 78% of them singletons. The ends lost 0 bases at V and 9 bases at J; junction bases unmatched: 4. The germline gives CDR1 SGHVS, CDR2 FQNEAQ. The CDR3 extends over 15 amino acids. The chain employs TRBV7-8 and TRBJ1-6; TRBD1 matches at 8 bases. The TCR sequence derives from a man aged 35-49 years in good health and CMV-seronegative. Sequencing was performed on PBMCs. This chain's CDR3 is CASSLAGQASSPLHF. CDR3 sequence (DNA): TGTGCCAGCAGCTTAGCGGGACAGGCAAGTTCACCCCTCCACTTT.